This is a list of T cell receptor beta chains from one sample in a study of blood T cell repertoires in COVID-19. Data came from immunoSEQ multiplex PCR; TCRdb stores just in-frame clones and leaves some out. The table includes 150,000 to 200,000 clones, roughly 89% detected once. The sample was peripheral blood. All receptors derive from a woman under 30 who had recovered from COVID-19. Each CDR3 is given with its conserved first and last residue.

v_call,cdr3_aa
TRBV11-3,CASSSRGGQPQHF
TRBV5-6,CASSLISGGARRETQYF
TRBV29-1,CSVGQGGRSQPQHF
TRBV18,CASSPSLGVGGANVLTF
TRBV12-5,CASGLDRGLAANTGELFF
TRBV28,CASSLGNIQYF
TRBV9,CASSANPRESSRDGYTF
TRBV7-3,CASSLLGDRGSTEAFF
TRBV7-2,CASSLGGTRNTEAFF
TRBV11-2,CASSLSREETQYF
TRBV6-6,CASSYPPDRNYGYTF
TRBV15,CATSRGDRGHNEQFF
TRBV30,CAWSAQDNQPQHF
TRBV7-9,CASDGPGELFF
TRBV11-1,CASSFSSNQPQHF
TRBV7-9,CASSLFGGAVWDQPQHF
TRBV2,CASSGTGARNTEAFF
TRBV11-2,CASSRAGGRISAQHF
TRBV7-9,CASSSSGGGGFGTQYF
TRBV24-1,CATRGQGGADTQYF
TRBV24-1,CATSDLASGMYNEQFF
TRBV21-1,CASTPQGPNEKLFF
TRBV4-1,CASSQVAYSTGGEETQYF
TRBV7-2,CASSLHFGHLTNTEAFF
TRBV6-5,CASSYLTSGGQETQYF
TRBV19,CASSIGRVDEQFF
TRBV18,CASSPWGESSYEQYF
TRBV7-2,CASSLPGQPQHF
TRBV24-1,CATRDRGRFFGANVLTF
TRBV6-6,CASSRSRDRGQGYGYTF
TRBV7-6,CASSLGGAGGYEQYF
TRBV7-2,CASSPGTGSGNTIYF
TRBV11-2,CASSLFDRANEKLFF
TRBV6-4,CARSDPSRGWKNSPLHF
TRBV18,CASSPTGVGETQYF
TRBV7-2,CASSAGTGSNQPQHF
TRBV9,CASSVEAASETQYF
TRBV9,CASSLSGNEQFF
TRBV11-2,CASSPPPTSSSTDTQYF
TRBV4-1,CASSQGGAQQFF
TRBV4-3,CASSQDLFQGKNGYTF